The clone carrying this T cell receptor (beta chain) was observed a single time. The data belong to a study of blood T cell repertoires in COVID-19. Study in general: The United States, Italy and Spain were the sources of the acute and convalescent COVID-19 samples. From T cells, B-cell-depleted T cells, or PBMCs came the material, which was cDNA or gDNA.

Repertoires were generated with immunoSEQ multiplex PCR, while TCRdb's copy carries only in-frame clones and drops some. Here the sample spans approximately 210,000 clones, about four fifths being singletons. The germline V and J ends were trimmed by 1 base and 2 bases, with 9 bases remaining between them. Germline loops: CDR1 SGHRS, CDR2 YFSETQ. The CDR3 consists of 15 residues. The sequence derives from a woman between 55 and 75 years old who had recovered from COVID-19. This chain joins TRBV5-1 and TRBJ2-2; D unclear. The specimen was PBMCs or T cells enriched from blood (not recorded which). The CDR3: CASSLWQTNTGELFF. The CDR3 nucleotides read TGCGCCAGCAGCTTGTGGCAGACTAACACCGGGGAGCTGTTTTTT.